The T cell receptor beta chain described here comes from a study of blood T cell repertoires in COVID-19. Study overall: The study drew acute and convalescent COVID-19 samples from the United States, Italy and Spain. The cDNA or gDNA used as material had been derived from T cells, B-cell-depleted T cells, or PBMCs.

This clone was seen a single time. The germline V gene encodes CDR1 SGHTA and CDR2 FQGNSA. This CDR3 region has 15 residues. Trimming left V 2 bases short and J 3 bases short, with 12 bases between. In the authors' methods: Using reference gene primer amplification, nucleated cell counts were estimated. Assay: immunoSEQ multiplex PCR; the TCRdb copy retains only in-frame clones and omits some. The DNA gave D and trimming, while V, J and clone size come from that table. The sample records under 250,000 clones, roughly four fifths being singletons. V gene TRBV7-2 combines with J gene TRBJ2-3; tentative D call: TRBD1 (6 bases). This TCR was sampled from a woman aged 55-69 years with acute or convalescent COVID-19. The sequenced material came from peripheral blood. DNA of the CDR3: TGTGCCAGCAGCTTAAGGTTAAGGGGGACAGATACGCAGTATTTT. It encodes CASSLRLRGTDTQYF.